The present TCR beta chain was sequenced within a study of beta chain features in type 1 diabetes. About the study: Cell yields, age and gender were similar between patients and healthy donors. Sorted cells from all samples, numbering some 99,000,000, were examined. Notes on the study in general: A greater similarity of naive, central memory and Treg TCRB repertoires was seen among patients than among healthy donors. Type 1 diabetes patients had fewer VDJ junction insertions and more deletions.

A note on this clone: Its target is not known. This same CDR3 is encoded by further DNA sequences in the sample.

The CDR3 runs 11 residues. The germline CDR1 and CDR2 sequences are KGHSH and LQKENI. V gave up 3 bases and J gave up 5 bases, with 2 bases separating them. Investigators reverse transcribed all isolated RNA, so they sequenced expressed TCRB transcripts. Here immunoSEQ multiplex PCR was the method, and the copy in TCRdb shows in-frame clones only, minus some. The table lists about 150,000 clones, 11% of them singletons. Sequenced: central memory CD4+ T cells from blood. V is TRBV18 and J is TRBJ2-1; D is undetermined. This clonotype was obtained from a man between 18 and 35 years old in good health. In DNA form, the CDR3 reads TGTGCCAGCTCACCTAACAATGAGCAGTTCTTC. It is translated as CASSPNNEQFF.